This T cell receptor (beta chain) was sequenced for a study of T cells in Graves' hyperthyroidism and ophthalmopathy. Amplification of TCR beta CDR3 regions used RNA as the template. First-round RT-PCR with HTBI primers amplified the TCR CDR3 region. A single record per CDR3 protein comes from TCRdb applying MiXCR to the multiplex PCR reads. The sample shows 340,000 or so distinct CDR3 sequences, under 25% of them seen only once. The length of the CDR3 is 15 residues. Germline-derived CDR1 and CDR2 are MGHRA and YSYEKL. Study conclusions and caveats: Most clonotypes that expanded in the thyroid above 0.001 also showed up in blood.

A note on this clonotype: The antigen is unknown. Its ends do not fully match the called genes, so a read error is possible.

Stable Graves' hyperthyroidism meant no ophthalmopathy progression within 18 months. Patients aged 18 to 65 had newly diagnosed hyperthyroidism of under 2 months' duration. Together with thyroid ultrasound, orbital computed tomography, serum thyroxine and TRAb, clinical symptoms were used for diagnoses. This clonotype originated in a woman in her forties or fifties with Graves' hyperthyroidism. The chain is built from TRBV4-1 and TRBJ2-2; D possibly corresponds to TRBD1 (6 bases). The sequencing input was blood. The CDR3 bases are TGCGCCAACAGCCAAGATACAGGGAATACCGGGGAGCTGTTTTTT. Translation: CANSQDTGNTGELFF.